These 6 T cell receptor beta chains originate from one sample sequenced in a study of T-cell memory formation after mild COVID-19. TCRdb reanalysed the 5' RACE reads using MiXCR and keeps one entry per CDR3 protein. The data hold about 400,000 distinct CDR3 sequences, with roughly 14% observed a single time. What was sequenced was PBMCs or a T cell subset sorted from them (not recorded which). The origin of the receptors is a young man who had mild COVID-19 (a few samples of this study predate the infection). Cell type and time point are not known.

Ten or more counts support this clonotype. The CDR3: CASSPFTDTQYF. The DNA of the CDR3 is TGTGCCAGCAGCCCATTCACAGATACGCAGTATTTT. This rearrangement joins TRBV7-2 to TRBJ2-3; D is undetermined. V was shortened by 5 bases and J by 2 bases, with 5 bases between the two germline ends. The CDR3 covers 12 residues. CDR1 and CDR2 from the germline V gene are SGHTA and FQGNSA. Supplemented by reference TRBV7-2 and TRBJ2-3, the full variable domain reads GAGVSQSPSNKVTEKGKDVELRCDPISGHTALYWYRQSLGQGLEFLIYFQGNSAPDKSGLPSDRFSAERTGGSVSTLTIQRTQQEDSAVYLCASSPFTDTQYFGPGTRLTVL.

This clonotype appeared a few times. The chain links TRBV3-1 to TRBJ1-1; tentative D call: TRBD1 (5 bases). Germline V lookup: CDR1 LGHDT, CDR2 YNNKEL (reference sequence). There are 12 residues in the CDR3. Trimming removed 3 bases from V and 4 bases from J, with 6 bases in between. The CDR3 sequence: CASSHQGTEAFF. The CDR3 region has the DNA TGTGCCAGCAGCCACCAGGGCACTGAAGCTTTCTTT.

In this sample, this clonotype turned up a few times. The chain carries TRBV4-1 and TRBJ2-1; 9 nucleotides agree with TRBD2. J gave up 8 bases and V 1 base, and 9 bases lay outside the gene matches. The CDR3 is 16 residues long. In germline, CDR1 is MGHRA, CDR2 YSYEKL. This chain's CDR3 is CASSQVGLARIDEQFF. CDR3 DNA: TGCGCCAGCAGCCAAGTTGGACTAGCGAGGATCGATGAGCAGTTCTTC.

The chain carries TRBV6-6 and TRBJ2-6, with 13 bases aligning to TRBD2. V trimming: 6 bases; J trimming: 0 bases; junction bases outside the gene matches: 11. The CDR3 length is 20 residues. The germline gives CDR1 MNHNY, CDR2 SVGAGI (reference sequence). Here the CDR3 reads CASRRTGLAGAASGANVLTF. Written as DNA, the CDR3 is TGTGCCAGCAGACGGACAGGACTAGCGGGGGCCGCCTCTGGGGCCAACGTCCTGACTTTC.

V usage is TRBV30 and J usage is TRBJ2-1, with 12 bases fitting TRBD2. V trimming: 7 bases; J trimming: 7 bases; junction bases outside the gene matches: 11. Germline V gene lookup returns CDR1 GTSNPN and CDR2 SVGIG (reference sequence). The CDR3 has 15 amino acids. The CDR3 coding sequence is TGTGCCTCCCCCAGGGCTAGCGGGGGGGCTAATGAGCAGTTCTTC. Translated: CASPRASGGANEQFF.

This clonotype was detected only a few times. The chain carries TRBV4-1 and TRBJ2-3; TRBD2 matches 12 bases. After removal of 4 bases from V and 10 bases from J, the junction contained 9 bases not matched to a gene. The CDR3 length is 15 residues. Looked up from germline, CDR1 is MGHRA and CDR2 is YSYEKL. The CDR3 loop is CASSRRLAGEDAQYF. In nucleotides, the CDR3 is TGCGCCAGCAGCCGCAGACTAGCGGGGGAGGATGCGCAGTATTTT.